A single sample is the source of the 5 T cell receptor beta chains below, sequenced in a study of shared clonotypes between healthy human individuals. Measured with immunoSEQ multiplex PCR; TCRdb has only the in-frame clones, and not every one. The sample lists hundreds of thousands of clones, around 76% occurring once. The material sequenced was PBMCs. These receptors all stem from a woman aged 40 to 55 in good health. Some clones in this sample may be carry-over from other donors' samples.

The rearrangement uses TRBV7-9 and TRBJ1-2, with D hard to call. This CDR3 has 15 amino acids. CDR1 SEHNR and CDR2 FQNEAQ come from the germline V gene (reference sequence). The ends were cut back, 1 base at V and 4 bases at J, with 13 bases in the middle. In DNA form, the CDR3 reads TGTGCCAGCAGCTTAGGGGCGGAAATGAGCTATGGCTACACCTTC. Its protein is CASSLGAEMSYGYTF.

With regard to this clone: At the DNA level, this CDR3 is encoded by other sequences in the same sample as well. The chain employs TRBV18 and TRBJ1-5; tentatively, D is TRBD1 (5 bases). This CDR3 is 13 amino acids long. CDR1 and CDR2 from the germline V gene are KGHSH and LQKENI. The germline V and J ends were trimmed by 3 bases and 4 bases, with 7 bases remaining between them. Here the CDR3 DNA reads TGTGCCAGCTCACCGTCAGGGAATCAGCCCCAGCATTTT. Residues: CASSPSGNQPQHF.

The V call is TRBV7-9, the J call TRBJ1-1; TRBD1 aligns across 7 bases. V gave up 2 bases and J gave up 2 bases; unmatched junction bases: 8. The CDR3 consists of 16 residues. Germline lookup yields CDR1 SEHNR and CDR2 FQNEAQ (reference sequence). CDR3: CASSLYPGTVNTEAFF. DNA for the CDR3: TGTGCCAGCAGCTTATACCCCGGGACAGTAAACACTGAAGCTTTCTTT.

This CDR3 is CASSLAPYYEQYF. CDR3 DNA sequence: TGTGCCAGCAGCTTAGCCCCATACTACGAGCAGTACTTC. This chain uses TRBV7-3 with TRBJ2-7; no firm D call. The V gene's germline CDR1 is SGHTA and CDR2 FQGTGA. The V end lost 2 bases, the J end lost 3 bases, and 8 bases lay between the germline ends. The CDR3 totals 13 residues.

The rearrangement uses TRBV10-2 and TRBJ2-2; TRBD2 is a possible D gene (6 bases). Germline loops: CDR1 WSHSY, CDR2 SAAADI. CDR3 length: 12 amino acids. V was pared by 6 bases and J by 5 bases, with 7 bases between. CDR3 amino acids: CASRGGTGELFF. In DNA form, the CDR3 reads TGCGCCAGCAGGGGGGGAACCGGGGAGCTGTTTTTT.